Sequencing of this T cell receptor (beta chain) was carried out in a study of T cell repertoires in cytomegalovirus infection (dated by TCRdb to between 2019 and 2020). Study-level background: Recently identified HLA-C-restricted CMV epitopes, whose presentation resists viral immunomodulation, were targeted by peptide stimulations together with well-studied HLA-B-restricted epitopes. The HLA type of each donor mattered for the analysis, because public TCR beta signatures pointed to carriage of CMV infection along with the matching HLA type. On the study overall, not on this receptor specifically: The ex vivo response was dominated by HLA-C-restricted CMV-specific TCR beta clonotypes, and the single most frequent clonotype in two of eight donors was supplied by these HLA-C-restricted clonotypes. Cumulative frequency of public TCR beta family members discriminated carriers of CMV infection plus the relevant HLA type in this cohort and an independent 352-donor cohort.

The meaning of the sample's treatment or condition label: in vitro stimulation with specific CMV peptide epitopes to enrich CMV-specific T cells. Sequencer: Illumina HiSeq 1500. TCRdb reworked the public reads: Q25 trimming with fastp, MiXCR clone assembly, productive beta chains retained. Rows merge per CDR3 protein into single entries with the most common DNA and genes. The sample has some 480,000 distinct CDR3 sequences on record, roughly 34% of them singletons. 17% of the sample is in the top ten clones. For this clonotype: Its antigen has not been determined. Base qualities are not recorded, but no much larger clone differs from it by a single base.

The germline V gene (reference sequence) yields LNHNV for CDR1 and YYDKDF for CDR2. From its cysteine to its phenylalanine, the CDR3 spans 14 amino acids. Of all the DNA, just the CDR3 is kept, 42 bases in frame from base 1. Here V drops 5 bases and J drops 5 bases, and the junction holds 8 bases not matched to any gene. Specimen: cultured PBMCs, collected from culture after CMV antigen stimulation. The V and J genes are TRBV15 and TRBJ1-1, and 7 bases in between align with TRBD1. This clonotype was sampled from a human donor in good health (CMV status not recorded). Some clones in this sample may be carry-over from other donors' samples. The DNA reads TGTGCCACCAGCTCAGGCTACAGGGGTACTGAAGCTTTCTTT. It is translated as CATSSGYRGTEAFF.